Listed below are T cell receptor beta chains from one sample, sequenced in a study of cytomegalovirus exposure and HLA in healthy donors. TCRdb's copy holds only in-frame clones and misses some; the assay was immunoSEQ multiplex PCR. The sample consists of approximately 89,000 clones, 69% of them appearing once. Source material: PBMCs. These receptors all stem from a female donor in good health and CMV-seronegative. CDR3s include the opening cysteine and the closing phenylalanine or tryptophan. The D gene is left open where the match is weak. Size is stated for part of the rows, as once, few or many counts, or as a class when the clone is expanded.

-,TRBJ1-5,-,TRBV6-5,CASSNRANQPQHF,TGTGCCAGCTCTAACAGGGCAAATCAGCCCCAGCATTTT
once,TRBJ2-7,-,TRBV7-9,CASSLGPSRIYEQYF,TGTGCCAGCAGCTTAGGCCCTAGTCGAATATACGAGCAGTACTTC
-,TRBJ1-2,-,TRBV20-1,CSAANYGYTF,TGCAGTGCTGCGAACTATGGCTACACCTTC
once,TRBJ1-4,TRBD1,TRBV10-3,CAISGQGANEKLFF,TGTGCCATCAGCGGACAGGGGGCGAATGAAAAACTGTTTTTT
-,TRBJ2-3,-,TRBV5-1,CASRPSPLLTDTQYF,TGCGCCAGCAGACCCAGTCCCCTTTTAACAGATACGCAGTATTTT
-,TRBJ2-5,TRBD2,TRBV5-8,CASSAGGLAGVETQYF,TGTGCCAGCAGCGCCGGGGGACTAGCGGGGGTTGAGACCCAGTACTTC
-,TRBJ1-2,-,TRBV27,CASSQRGPPLYGYTF,TGTGCCAGCAGCCAAAGGGGCCCTCCTCTCTATGGCTACACCTTC
-,TRBJ2-5,-,TRBV19,CASSIGVTRGGETQYF,TGTGCCAGTAGTATTGGCGTAACCAGGGGTGGGGAGACCCAGTACTTC
-,TRBJ1-1,-,TRBV5-6,CASSPQGTEAFF,TGTGCCAGCAGCCCACAGGGCACTGAAGCTTTCTTT
few,TRBJ2-5,-,TRBV14,CASSLSRFRETQYF,TGTGCCAGCAGTCTATCTAGATTTCGGGAGACCCAGTACTTC
once,TRBJ2-7,TRBD2,TRBV4-3,CASSQELPGGSYEQYF,TGCGCCAGCAGCCAAGAACTCCCGGGAGGTTCCTACGAGCAGTACTTC
-,TRBJ2-7,-,TRBV15,CATSRDSYEQYF,TGTGCCACCAGCAGGGACAGCTACGAGCAGTACTTC
-,TRBJ1-4,TRBD1,TRBV6-5,CASHGQGNEKLFF,TGTGCCAGCCATGGACAGGGGAATGAAAAACTGTTTTTT
-,TRBJ1-1,TRBD1,TRBV4-1,CASSQDGTGLIMTAFF,TGCGCCAGCAGCCAAGATGGGACAGGGTTAATAATGACGGCTTTCTTT
-,TRBJ1-5,-,TRBV7-8,CASSLTRLLRGQPQHF,TGTGCCAGCAGCTTAACGCGCCTTCTACGGGGTCAGCCCCAGCATTTT
few,TRBJ1-4,-,TRBV6-5,CASSYGVYEKLFF,TGTGCCAGCAGTTACGGAGTTTATGAAAAACTGTTTTTT
medium-sized,TRBJ2-3,TRBD2,TRBV4-3,CASSQDGRTSGADTQYF,TGCGCCAGCAGCCAAGACGGACGGACTAGTGGGGCAGATACGCAGTATTTT
-,TRBJ1-3,TRBD1,TRBV11-2,CASSQTGPGNTIYF,TGTGCCAGCAGCCAGACAGGGCCTGGAAACACCATATATTTT
-,TRBJ2-7,TRBD2,TRBV28,CASTSGDYEQYF,TGTGCCAGTACTAGCGGGGACTACGAGCAGTACTTC
-,TRBJ2-7,TRBD2,TRBV28,CASSRLAGQVEQYF,TGTGCCAGCAGTAGACTAGCGGGCCAGGTCGAGCAGTACTTC
-,TRBJ1-1,TRBD1,TRBV6-1,CASREDRLLTFF,TGTGCCAGCAGGGAGGACAGGCTTTTGACTTTCTTT
-,TRBJ2-1,TRBD2,TRBV7-9,CASSLAGGINEQFF,TGTGCCAGCAGCTTAGCGGGAGGGATTAATGAGCAGTTCTTC
-,TRBJ2-3,-,TRBV9,CASSVASVGGPYTDTQYF,TGTGCCAGCAGCGTAGCTTCTGTGGGCGGGCCCTACACAGATACGCAGTATTTT
-,TRBJ2-2,TRBD1,TRBV7-6,CASSSPRTGDTGELFF,TGTGCCAGCAGCTCCCCTCGGACAGGGGACACCGGGGAGCTGTTTTTT
few,TRBJ1-1,TRBD1,TRBV28,CASSQDRGLIGTEAFF,TGTGCCAGCAGTCAGGACAGGGGGCTTATCGGCACTGAAGCTTTCTTT
-,TRBJ1-4,-,TRBV6-6,CASSYAPRAYNEKLFF,TGTGCCAGCAGTTACGCGCCGCGCGCCTATAATGAAAAACTGTTTTTT
-,TRBJ1-1,TRBD1,TRBV7-6,CASSQSRGNEAFF,TGTGCCAGCAGCCAATCCAGGGGGAATGAAGCTTTCTTT
-,TRBJ2-3,TRBD2,TRBV6-4,CASRVTRTSGGRDTQYF,TGTGCCAGCAGGGTCACCCGGACTAGCGGGGGGAGGGATACGCAGTATTTT
-,TRBJ1-2,TRBD1,TRBV6-5,CASSSLQGYGYTF,TGTGCCAGCAGTTCCCTACAGGGGTATGGCTACACCTTC
-,TRBJ2-3,TRBD2,TRBV6-1,CASSEAAGAPDTQYF,TGTGCCAGCAGTGAAGCGGCGGGAGCCCCAGATACGCAGTATTTT
-,TRBJ2-2,TRBD1,TRBV28,CASLTGGAKNTGELFF,TGTGCCAGCCTTACAGGGGGCGCGAAGAATACCGGGGAGCTGTTTTTT
-,TRBJ1-3,-,TRBV9,CASSKREGIRPIYF,TGTGCCAGCAGCAAAAGGGAGGGGATTAGACCCATATATTTT
few,TRBJ2-6,-,TRBV6-6,CASIQDSSSGANVLTF,TGTGCCAGCATTCAGGACAGTTCCTCTGGGGCCAACGTCCTGACTTTC
-,TRBJ1-1,-,TRBV29-1,CSVLGAQNTEAFF,TGCAGCGTCCTAGGGGCTCAGAACACTGAAGCTTTCTTT
few,TRBJ1-4,-,TRBV30,CAWSSGTNEKLFF,TGTGCCTGGAGTAGCGGCACTAATGAAAAACTGTTTTTT
few,TRBJ1-3,-,TRBV29-1,CSIKGGAAGNTIYF,TGCAGCATAAAAGGGGGGGCAGCTGGAAACACCATATATTTT
-,TRBJ2-3,-,TRBV9,CASSVSNSRTDTQYF,TGTGCCAGCAGCGTTTCTAACTCCCGCACAGATACGCAGTATTTT
-,TRBJ2-1,TRBD2,TRBV4-2,CASSQRASGSNEQFF,TGTGCCAGCAGCCAACGGGCTAGCGGGAGTAATGAGCAGTTCTTC
few,TRBJ1-6,-,TRBV6-5,CASSEQSFSPLHF,TGTGCCAGCAGCGAACAGTCTTTTTCACCCCTCCACTTT
-,TRBJ2-7,TRBD1,TRBV29-1,CSVPGQGAFEQYF,TGCAGCGTTCCGGGACAGGGGGCGTTCGAGCAGTACTTC
-,TRBJ1-1,-,TRBV28,CASSFDRNTEAFF,TGTGCCAGCAGTTTCGACAGGAACACTGAAGCTTTCTTT
-,TRBJ2-7,-,TRBV19,CASSVPRAPYEQYF,TGTGCCAGTAGTGTCCCCCGCGCCCCTTACGAGCAGTACTTC
few,TRBJ2-3,TRBD2,TRBV5-6,CASSLALGGGRTDTQYF,TGTGCCAGCAGCTTGGCCCTCGGCGGGGGAAGGACAGATACGCAGTATTTT
-,TRBJ2-7,-,TRBV11-2,CASSLDPGRQAYEQYF,TGTGCCAGCAGCTTAGATCCGGGGAGGCAGGCGTACGAGCAGTACTTC
few,TRBJ1-5,TRBD1,TRBV27,CASSVTGTGNQPQHF,TGTGCCAGCAGTGTTACCGGGACAGGGAATCAGCCCCAGCATTTT
few,TRBJ2-5,-,TRBV2,CASSPPGVETQYF,TGTGCCAGCAGCCCCCCAGGGGTCGAGACCCAGTACTTC
-,TRBJ2-7,-,TRBV12-2,CASRFEPGQGTYSYEQYF,TGTGCAAGTCGCTTCGAACCGGGACAGGGGACATACTCCTACGAGCAGTACTTC
few,TRBJ2-1,-,TRBV29-1,CSVGGGQQFF,TGCAGCGTTGGGGGGGGCCAGCAGTTCTTC
few,TRBJ2-7,-,TRBV7-9,CASGPGEPTYEQYF,TGTGCCAGCGGTCCGGGGGAGCCAACGTACGAGCAGTACTTC
-,TRBJ2-3,TRBD2,TRBV4-3,CASSQDPRGGRADTQYF,TGCGCCAGCAGCCAAGATCCTCGGGGGGGCCGGGCAGATACGCAGTATTTT
-,TRBJ1-1,-,TRBV11-2,CASSFLALGRTEAFF,TGTGCCAGCAGCTTTCTGGCATTGGGGAGGACTGAAGCTTTCTTT
-,TRBJ2-7,TRBD1,TRBV2,CASSPEDRGREQYF,TGTGCCAGCAGTCCTGAGGACAGGGGGCGCGAGCAGTACTTC
-,TRBJ2-7,-,TRBV19,CASSISGYEQYF,TGTGCCAGTAGCATAAGCGGTTACGAGCAGTACTTC
few,TRBJ1-1,-,TRBV5-4,CASSLIGGGATEAFF,TGTGCCAGCAGCTTAATTGGCGGTGGGGCCACTGAAGCTTTCTTT
-,TRBJ1-1,-,TRBV5-1,CASSLVVGDTEAFF,TGCGCCAGCAGCTTGGTGGTAGGGGACACTGAAGCTTTCTTT
few,TRBJ2-1,-,TRBV6-1,CASSGRRGVVFYEQFF,TGTGCCAGCAGTGGGAGACGGGGAGTAGTTTTCTATGAGCAGTTCTTC
-,TRBJ2-1,-,TRBV27,CASSPQTLLEQFF,TGTGCCAGCAGTCCACAAACCCTCCTGGAGCAGTTCTTC
-,TRBJ2-7,TRBD1,TRBV2,CASSSDPGQAASEQYF,TGTGCCAGCAGCTCCGATCCGGGACAGGCTGCTTCGGAGCAGTACTTC